The 30 T cell receptor beta chains presented below share a single source sample, sequenced in a study of blood T cell repertoires in COVID-19. Sequencing used immunoSEQ multiplex PCR; TCRdb keeps in-frame clones, though not all of them. The sample holds some 100,000 clones, approximately 84% seen once. The sequencing input was peripheral blood. All receptors derive from a woman aged 55-69 years with acute or convalescent COVID-19.

This clone was picked up a small number of times. V and J are TRBV5-4 and TRBJ2-1; 8 bases are a match to TRBD2. V lost 0 bases to trimming and J lost 4 bases; unmatched junction nucleotides: 3. Germline values: CDR1 SGHNT, CDR2 YYREEE (reference sequence). There are 15 residues in the CDR3. The CDR3, as DNA: TGTGCCAGCAGCTTGGCCGGCGGGGGGTACAATGAGCAGTTCTTC. It codes for CASSLAGGGYNEQFF. Variable domain in full (rest from reference TRBV5-4 and TRBJ2-1): ETGVTQSPTHLIKTRGQQVTLRCSSQSGHNTVSWYQQALGQGPQFIFQYYREEENGRGNFPPRFSGLQFPNYSSELNVNALELDDSALYLCASSLAGGGYNEQFFGPGTRLTVL.

This rearrangement joins TRBV5-1 to TRBJ1-2; no firm D call. Trimming shortened V by 0 bases and J by 6 bases, and 12 bases separated the two germline ends. Germline CDR1 is SGHRS and CDR2 is YFSETQ. The CDR3 runs 14 residues. The CDR3 region is CASSLEPGYDGYTF. The CDR3 DNA follows: TGCGCCAGCAGCTTGGAGCCCGGGTATGATGGCTACACCTTC.

This clone is termed medium-sized. The V and J genes are TRBV2 and TRBJ2-3; 10 bases map to TRBD2. Germline V gives CDR1 SNHLY, CDR2 FYNNEI. The ends lost 6 bases at V and 10 bases at J; junction bases unmatched: 13. This CDR3 comprises 15 residues. CDR3 coding DNA: TGTGCCAGCAGAACCGGGACTAGCGTTTCCGAAGCGCAGTATTTT. Translating gives CASRTGTSVSEAQYF.

This chain uses TRBV7-9 with TRBJ2-5; maybe TRBD1 (5 bases). V was cut by 3 bases and J by 2 bases, with 10 bases left in between. This CDR3 comprises 14 residues. The germline V gene encodes CDR1 SEHNR and CDR2 FQNEAQ (reference sequence). CDR3 sequence (DNA): TGTGCCAGCAGCTTTCTAGACAGACAAGAGACCCAGTACTTC. As protein: CASSFLDRQETQYF.

V gene TRBV14 combines with J gene TRBJ1-2; 12 nucleotides line up with TRBD1. The CDR3 loop spans 15 amino acids. Unmatched junction bases numbered 8, after V lost 4 bases and J lost 8 bases. CDR1 SGHDN and CDR2 FVKESK come from the germline V gene. The CDR3 bases are TGTGCCAGCAGCCCTGAGGGACAGGGGGCGATGGGCTACACCTTC. Its translation: CASSPEGQGAMGYTF.

The chain has TRBV11-3 and TRBJ1-2, with D hard to call. The CDR3 has 13 amino acids. From germline, CDR1 is SGHNT and CDR2 YENEEA. The V and J ends lost 1 base and 7 bases respectively, with 10 bases between them. CDR3 DNA sequence: TGTGCCAGCAGCTTAGGAACAGTGGCTGGCTACACCTTC. Its protein product is CASSLGTVAGYTF.

CDR3 amino acids: CASSWGRGGRAEAFF. For the CDR3, the DNA is TGTGCCAGCAGTTGGGGGAGAGGGGGAAGGGCTGAAGCTTTCTTT. This sequence joins TRBV27 and TRBJ1-1; possible D gene TRBD1, 6 bases. Germline lookup yields CDR1 MNHEY and CDR2 SMNVEV (reference sequence). Trimming removed 4 bases from V and 6 bases from J, with 18 bases in between. This CDR3 contains 15 residues.

The chain has TRBV9 and TRBJ2-1; 10 bases align to TRBD2. Germline values: CDR1 SGDLS, CDR2 YYNGEE. With 0 bases clipped from V and 8 bases from J, the junction kept 5 bases outside the gene matches. The CDR3 length is 15 residues. The CDR3 region is CASSVGLAGEHEQFF. CDR3 nucleotides: TGTGCCAGCAGCGTAGGGCTAGCGGGGGAGCATGAGCAGTTCTTC. The entire variable domain, with the rest obtained from reference TRBV9 and TRBJ2-1, is as follows: DSGVTQTPKHLITATGQRVTLRCSPRSGDLSVYWYQQSLDQGLQFLIQYYNGEERAKGNILERFSAQQFPDLHSELNLSSLELGDSALYFCASSVGLAGEHEQFFGPGTRLTVL.

The chain uses TRBV28 and TRBJ1-5; possible D gene TRBD1, 5 bases. Germline CDR1 MDHEN, CDR2 SYDVKM. The V end lost 4 bases, the J end lost 5 bases, and 12 bases lay between the germline ends. The CDR3 extends over 14 amino acids. DNA for the CDR3: TGTGCCAGCAGTTCGACAGAAAAGTATCAGCCCCAGCATTTT. Residues: CASSSTEKYQPQHF.

This clone has just one count. The chain has TRBV9 and TRBJ2-1, with 14 nucleotides matching TRBD2. V shed 4 bases and J 7 bases; nucleotides not matched to a gene: 4. This CDR3 is 15 amino acids long. Germline values: CDR1 SGDLS, CDR2 YYNGEE. CDR3 in amino acids: CASSPRTSGGNEQFF. In DNA, the CDR3 is TGTGCCAGCAGCCCACGGACTAGCGGGGGGAATGAGCAGTTCTTC.

This chain joins TRBV18 and TRBJ1-6, with TRBD1 identical over 12 bases. The CDR3 has 15 residues. CDR1 is KGHSH, CDR2 LQKENI, per germline. Losses at the gene ends were 6 bases for V and 7 bases for J; bases not matched to a gene: 4. CDR3 loop: CASSPGTGGNSPLHF. The CDR3 DNA reads as TGTGCCAGCTCCCCCGGGACAGGGGGCAATTCACCCCTCCACTTT.

V is TRBV10-3 and J is TRBJ2-1; D is perhaps TRBD2 (5 bases). In germline, CDR1 is ENHRY, CDR2 SYGVKD. Trimming cost V 8 bases and J 8 bases, with 10 bases left between them. CDR3 length: 11 residues. CDR3 amino acids: CAIGERYEQFF. The DNA of the CDR3 is TGTGCCATCGGGGAGCGCTATGAGCAGTTCTTC.

The rearrangement uses TRBV7-9 and TRBJ2-3; possibly TRBD2 for D (5 bases). Germline assignment: CDR1 SEHNR and CDR2 FQNEAQ (reference sequence). CDR3 size: 14 residues. Trimming cost V 4 bases and J 5 bases, with 13 bases left between them. The CDR3 sequence: CASSSGPGKDTQYF. The CDR3 nucleotides read TGTGCCAGCAGCTCAGGTCCGGGGAAAGATACGCAGTATTTT.

The gene calls are TRBV6-2 or TRBV6-3 and TRBJ1-6, with 10 positions matching TRBD1. Germline CDR1 reads MNHEY; CDR2 reads SVGEGT. Trimming at V came to 5 bases and at J to 8 bases, leaving 3 bases not matched to a gene. The CDR3 has 14 amino acids. The CDR3 sequence: CASSRQGADSPLHF. The DNA of the CDR3 is TGTGCCAGCAGTCGACAGGGGGCCGATTCACCCCTCCACTTT.

This clone showed up just once. The rearrangement links TRBV9 to TRBJ1-1; 8 nucleotides match TRBD1. This CDR3 is 18 amino acids long. V shed 0 bases and J 0 bases; nucleotides not matched to a gene: 10. Per germline, CDR1 SGDLS and CDR2 YYNGEE. CDR3 protein: CASSVDPPRTGMNTEAFF. The CDR3 DNA follows: TGTGCCAGCAGCGTAGACCCCCCTCGGACAGGGATGAACACTGAAGCTTTCTTT.

V is TRBV19 and J is TRBJ1-6, with D hard to call. With 0 bases removed from V and 0 bases from J, the gap between germline ends came to 12 bases. Germline assignment: CDR1 LNHDA and CDR2 SQIVND (reference sequence). The CDR3 spans 18 residues. CDR3 DNA sequence: TGTGCCAGTAGTATAGATCTACGGAGTAGCTCCTATAATTCACCCCTCCACTTT. Protein sequence: CASSIDLRSSSYNSPLHF.

V is TRBV18 and J is TRBJ1-3; 7 positions agree with TRBD1. V lost 6 bases and J lost 0; bases outside the gene matches: 8. Per the germline V gene, CDR1 is KGHSH and CDR2 is LQKENI. This CDR3 spans 16 amino acids. This chain's CDR3 is CASSQSGQPSGNTIYF. DNA for the CDR3: TGTGCCAGCTCTCAGTCGGGACAGCCCTCTGGAAACACCATATATTTT.

The rearrangement joins TRBV29-1 to TRBJ2-5; possible D gene TRBD2, 6 bases. CDR3 length: 16 residues. Per germline, CDR1 SQVTM and CDR2 ANQGSEA. Trimming pared 4 bases from V and 6 bases from J, leaving 24 bases between. The CDR3 is CSVGWGGTGSDKTQYF. In nucleotides, the CDR3 is TGCAGCGTTGGATGGGGCGGGACGGGATCGGATAAGACCCAGTACTTC.

This clone was counted between two and nine times. The V gene is TRBV27, the J gene TRBJ1-1; D is perhaps TRBD1 (6 bases). Germline V gene data show CDR1 as MNHEY and CDR2 as SMNVEV (reference sequence). The CDR3 is 14 amino acids. Trimming left V 10 bases short and J 4 bases short, with 19 bases between. This CDR3 reads CATRMAGEGTEAFF. Here the CDR3 DNA reads TGTGCCACCCGGATGGCAGGGGAGGGCACTGAAGCTTTCTTT.

The chain joins TRBV11-1 to TRBJ1-6, with D possibly matching TRBD1 (5 bases). Germline loops: CDR1 SGHAT, CDR2 FQDESV (reference sequence). V lost 2 bases and J 10 bases, leaving 12 bases between the germline ends. The CDR3 totals 14 residues. CDR3 DNA sequence: TGTGCCAGCAGCTTACCAGGGCCGCGGTCACCCCTCCACTTT. Translating it yields CASSLPGPRSPLHF. The full variable domain, in which reference TRBV11-1 and TRBJ1-6 provide the parts outside the CDR3, is EAEVAQSPRYKITEKSQAVAFWCDPISGHATLYWYRQILGQGPELLVQFQDESVVDDSQLPKDRFSAERLKGVDSTLKIQPAELGDSAMYLCASSLPGPRSPLHFGNGTRLTVT.

The V call is TRBV6-2 or TRBV6-3, the J call TRBJ1-2, with D possibly TRBD1 on 6 matching bases. Per germline, CDR1 MNHEY and CDR2 SVGEGT. This CDR3 comprises 15 residues. Trimming removed 7 bases at V and 3 bases at J, with 18 bases between. CDR3 sequence reads: CASNYEHEGDYGYTF. DNA of the CDR3: TGTGCCAGCAATTATGAACATGAGGGGGACTATGGCTACACCTTC.

The chain is built from TRBV28 and TRBJ2-4, with 8 bases identical to TRBD2. This CDR3 contains 12 residues. The V and J ends lost 2 bases and 9 bases, in that order; junction bases with no gene match: 0. CDR1 is MDHEN, CDR2 SYDVKM, per germline. The CDR3 nucleotides read TGTGCCAGCAGTTTAAGCGGGGGCATTCAGTACTTC. Translation: CASSLSGGIQYF.

V and J are TRBV11-2 and TRBJ2-3; 9 nucleotides align to TRBD1. Germline V gene lookup returns CDR1 SGHAT and CDR2 FQNNGV. The V and J ends lost 5 bases and 3 bases, in that order; junction bases with no gene match: 6. The CDR3 length is 15 residues. CDR3 amino acids: CASSRNRGRTDTQYF. The CDR3 DNA follows: TGTGCCAGCAGCCGAAACAGGGGGCGGACAGATACGCAGTATTTT.

This clone was seen more than once but under ten times. This chain connects TRBV7-9 to TRBJ2-1; D remains ambiguous. V gave up 3 bases and J gave up 7 bases, with 13 bases separating them. Germline V gene sequence: CDR1 SEHNR, CDR2 FQNEAQ (reference sequence). The CDR3 contains 14 residues. CDR3 loop: CASSFPEFLNEQFF. DNA of the CDR3: TGTGCCAGCAGCTTTCCCGAATTCCTAAATGAGCAGTTCTTC.

The V call is TRBV3-1 (or the pseudogene TRBV3-2), the J call TRBJ1-1; a weak D match, TRBD1 (5 bases). The V gene's germline CDR1 is LGHDT and CDR2 YNNKEL (reference sequence). The CDR3 is 13 residues long. With 4 bases removed from V and 4 bases from J, the gap between germline ends came to 10 bases. The CDR3 coding sequence is TGTGCCAGCAGCCCGGGGGGGGGCACTGAAGCTTTCTTT. Translation gives CASSPGGGTEAFF.

This sequence joins TRBV4-3 and TRBJ1-3; no clear D gene. Trimming cost V 0 bases and J 3 bases, with 9 bases left between them. The CDR3 runs to 15 residues. In germline, CDR1 is LGHNA, CDR2 YSLEER. The CDR3 DNA reads as TGCGCCAGCAGCCAAGATCGGGGTTTTGGAAACACCATATATTTT. It is translated as CASSQDRGFGNTIYF.

This clone has just one count. This chain connects TRBV6-5 to TRBJ1-2; D gene unclear. Germline CDR1 and CDR2: MNHEY and SVGAGI. The CDR3 has 15 residues. Trimming took off 3 bases at V and 4 bases at J, with 15 bases between the two ends. In DNA, the CDR3 is TGTGCCAGCAGTTATTCAGGCGCACGGGGCTATGGCTACACCTTC. Protein sequence: CASSYSGARGYGYTF.

V and J are TRBV5-8 and TRBJ1-1; D possibly corresponds to TRBD1 (5 bases). The CDR3 extends over 13 amino acids. Trimming pared 3 bases from V and 5 bases from J, leaving 11 bases between. CDR1 SGHTS and CDR2 YDEGEE come from the germline V gene. The DNA for the CDR3 is TGTGCCAGCAGCTCGGGGGATTGGACTGAAGCTTTCTTT. Amino acid sequence: CASSSGDWTEAFF.

V gene TRBV5-1 combines with J gene TRBJ1-1; D uncertain. CDR1 SGHRS and CDR2 YFSETQ come from the germline V gene. Deletions cut 6 bases from V and 7 bases from J, with 19 bases between. CDR3 size: 14 residues. The CDR3 nucleotides read TGCGCCAGCACTAATGGGAGGGCCGAGGGTGAAGCTTTCTTT. Protein: CASTNGRAEGEAFF.

This clone was seen just once. V usage is TRBV18 and J usage is TRBJ1-2; 10 nucleotides line up with TRBD1. J was trimmed by 8 bases and V by 3 bases; bases with no gene match: 12. Germline assignment: CDR1 KGHSH and CDR2 LQKENI. CDR3 size: 16 residues. The CDR3 loop is CASSPQPTGTGEGYTF. CDR3 nucleotide sequence: TGTGCCAGCTCACCCCAACCCACCGGGACAGGGGAAGGCTACACCTTC.